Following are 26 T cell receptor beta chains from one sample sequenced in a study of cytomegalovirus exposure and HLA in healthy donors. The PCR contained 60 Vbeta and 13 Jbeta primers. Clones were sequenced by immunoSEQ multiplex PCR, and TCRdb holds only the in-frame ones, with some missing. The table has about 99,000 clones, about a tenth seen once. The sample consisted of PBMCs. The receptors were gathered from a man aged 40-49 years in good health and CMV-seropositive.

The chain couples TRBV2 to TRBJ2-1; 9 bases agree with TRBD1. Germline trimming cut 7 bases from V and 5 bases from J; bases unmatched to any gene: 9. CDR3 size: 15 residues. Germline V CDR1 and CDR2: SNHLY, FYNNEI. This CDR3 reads CASTSTGGVNNEQFF. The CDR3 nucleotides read TGTGCCAGCACCTCTACAGGGGGCGTAAACAATGAGCAGTTCTTC.

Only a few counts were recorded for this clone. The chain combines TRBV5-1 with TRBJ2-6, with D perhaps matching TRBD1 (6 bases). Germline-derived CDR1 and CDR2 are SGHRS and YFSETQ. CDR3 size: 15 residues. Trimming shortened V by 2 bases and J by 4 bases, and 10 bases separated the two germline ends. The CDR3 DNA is TGCGCCAGCAGCTTAAACAGGGCCGGGGCCAACGTCCTGACTTTC. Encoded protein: CASSLNRAGANVLTF.

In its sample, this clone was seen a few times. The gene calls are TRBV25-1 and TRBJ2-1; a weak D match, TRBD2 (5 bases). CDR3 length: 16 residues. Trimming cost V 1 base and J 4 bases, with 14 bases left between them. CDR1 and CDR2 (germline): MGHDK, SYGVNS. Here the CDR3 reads CASSESPGGGYNEQFF. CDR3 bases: TGTGCCAGCAGTGAATCCCCGGGTGGCGGGTACAATGAGCAGTTCTTC.

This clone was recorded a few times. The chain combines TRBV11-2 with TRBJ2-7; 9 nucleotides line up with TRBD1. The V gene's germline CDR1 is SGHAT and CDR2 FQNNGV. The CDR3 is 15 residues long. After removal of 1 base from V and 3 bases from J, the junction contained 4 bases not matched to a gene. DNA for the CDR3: TGTGCCAGCAGCTTAGCAGGACAGGGGCTCTACGAGCAGTACTTC. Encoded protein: CASSLAGQGLYEQYF. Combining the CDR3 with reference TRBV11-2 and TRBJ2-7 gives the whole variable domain EAGVAQSPRYKIIEKRQSVAFWCNPISGHATLYWYQQILGQGPKLLIQFQNNGVVDDSQLPKDRFSAERLKGVDSTLKIQPAKLEDSAVYLCASSLAGQGLYEQYFGPGTRLTVT.

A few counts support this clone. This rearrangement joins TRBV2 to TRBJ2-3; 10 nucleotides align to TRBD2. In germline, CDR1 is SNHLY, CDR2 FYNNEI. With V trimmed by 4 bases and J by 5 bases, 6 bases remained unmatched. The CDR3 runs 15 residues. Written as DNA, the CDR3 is TGTGCCAGCAGTGTGCCTAGCGGGAGCGAAGATACGCAGTATTTT. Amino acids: CASSVPSGSEDTQYF.

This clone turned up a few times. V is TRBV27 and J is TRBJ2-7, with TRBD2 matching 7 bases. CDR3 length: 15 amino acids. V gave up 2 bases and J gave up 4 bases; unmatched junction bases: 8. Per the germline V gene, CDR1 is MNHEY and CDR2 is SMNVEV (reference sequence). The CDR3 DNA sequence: TGTGCCAGCAGTTTAAGGCGGGAGATTATTTACGAGCAGTACTTC. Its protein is CASSLRREIIYEQYF.

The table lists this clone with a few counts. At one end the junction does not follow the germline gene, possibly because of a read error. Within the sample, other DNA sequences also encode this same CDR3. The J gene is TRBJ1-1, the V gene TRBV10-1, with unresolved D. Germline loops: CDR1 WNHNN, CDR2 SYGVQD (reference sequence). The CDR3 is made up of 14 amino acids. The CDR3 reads CASRESGGNTEAFF. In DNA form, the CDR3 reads TGCGCCAGCAGGGAAAGTGGAGGGAACACCGAAGCTTTCTTT.

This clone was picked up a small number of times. CDR3 amino acids: CASSTLRDRVKDTEAFF. In nucleotides, the CDR3 is TGTGCCAGCAGCACGCTCCGGGACAGGGTTAAGGACACTGAAGCTTTCTTT. The chain has TRBV5-4 and TRBJ1-1; 9 bases align to TRBD1. Losses at the gene ends were 4 bases for V and 3 bases for J; bases not matched to a gene: 13. CDR1 and CDR2 (germline): SGHNT, YYREEE (reference sequence). The CDR3 consists of 17 residues.

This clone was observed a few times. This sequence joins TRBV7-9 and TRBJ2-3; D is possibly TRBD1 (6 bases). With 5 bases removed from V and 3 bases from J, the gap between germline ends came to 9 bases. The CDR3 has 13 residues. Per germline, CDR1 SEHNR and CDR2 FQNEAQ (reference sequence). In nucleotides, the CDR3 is TGTGCCAGCAGCCTAACAGGGACAGATACGCAGTATTTT. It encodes CASSLTGTDTQYF.

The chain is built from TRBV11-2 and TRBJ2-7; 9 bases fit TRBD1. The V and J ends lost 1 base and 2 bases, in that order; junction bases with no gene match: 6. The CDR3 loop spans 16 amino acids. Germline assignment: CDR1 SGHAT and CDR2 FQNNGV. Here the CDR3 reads CASSLAPGQGTYEQYF. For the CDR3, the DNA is TGTGCCAGCAGCTTAGCACCGGGACAGGGAACCTACGAGCAGTACTTC. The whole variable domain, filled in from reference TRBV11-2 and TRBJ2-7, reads EAGVAQSPRYKIIEKRQSVAFWCNPISGHATLYWYQQILGQGPKLLIQFQNNGVVDDSQLPKDRFSAERLKGVDSTLKIQPAKLEDSAVYLCASSLAPGQGTYEQYFGPGTRLTVT.

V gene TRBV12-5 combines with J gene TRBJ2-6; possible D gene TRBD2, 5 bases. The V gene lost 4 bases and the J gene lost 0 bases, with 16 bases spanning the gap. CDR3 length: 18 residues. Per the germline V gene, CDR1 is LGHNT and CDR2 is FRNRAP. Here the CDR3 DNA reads TGTGCTAGTGGTTCCCCCGGAGGATCCTTCTCTGGGGCCAACGTCCTGACTTTC. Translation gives CASGSPGGSFSGANVLTF.

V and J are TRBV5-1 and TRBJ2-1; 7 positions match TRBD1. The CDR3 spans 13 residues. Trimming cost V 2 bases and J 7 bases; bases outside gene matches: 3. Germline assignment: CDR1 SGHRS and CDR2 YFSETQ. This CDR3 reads CASSFGRGNEQFF. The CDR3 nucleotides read TGCGCCAGCAGCTTTGGCAGGGGGAATGAGCAGTTCTTC.

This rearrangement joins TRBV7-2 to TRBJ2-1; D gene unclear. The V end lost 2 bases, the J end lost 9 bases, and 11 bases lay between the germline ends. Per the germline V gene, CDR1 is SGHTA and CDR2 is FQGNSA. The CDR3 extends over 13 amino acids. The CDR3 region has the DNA TGTGCCAGCAGCTTAAATCTGCAGGTTGAGCAGTTCTTC. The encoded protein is CASSLNLQVEQFF.

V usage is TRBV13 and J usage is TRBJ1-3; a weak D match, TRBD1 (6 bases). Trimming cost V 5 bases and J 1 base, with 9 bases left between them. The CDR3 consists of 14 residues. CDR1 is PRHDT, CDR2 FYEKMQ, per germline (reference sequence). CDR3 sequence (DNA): TGTGCCAGCAGCCAAACAGGGTCTGGAAACACCATATATTTT. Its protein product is CASSQTGSGNTIYF.

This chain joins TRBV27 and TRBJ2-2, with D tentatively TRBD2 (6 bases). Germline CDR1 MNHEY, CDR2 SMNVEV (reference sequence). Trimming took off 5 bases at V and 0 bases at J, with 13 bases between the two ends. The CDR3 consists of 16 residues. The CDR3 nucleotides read TGTGCCAGCAGTCTCATAGCGGCTACGAACACCGGGGAGCTGTTTTTT. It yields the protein CASSLIAATNTGELFF.

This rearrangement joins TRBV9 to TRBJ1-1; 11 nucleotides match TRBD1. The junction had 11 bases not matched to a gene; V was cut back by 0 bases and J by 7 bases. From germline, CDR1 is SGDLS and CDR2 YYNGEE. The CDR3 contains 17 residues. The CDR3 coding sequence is TGTGCCAGCAGCGTAGAAGGACAGGGGGCGCCGACGGATGAAGCTTTCTTT. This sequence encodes CASSVEGQGAPTDEAFF.

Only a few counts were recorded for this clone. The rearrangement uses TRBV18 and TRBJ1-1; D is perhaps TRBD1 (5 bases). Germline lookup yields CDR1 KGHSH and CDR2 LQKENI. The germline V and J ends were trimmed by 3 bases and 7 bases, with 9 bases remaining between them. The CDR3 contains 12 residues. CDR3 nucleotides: TGTGCCAGCTCACCGGGGCAGGGTGAAGCTTTCTTT. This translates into CASSPGQGEAFF.

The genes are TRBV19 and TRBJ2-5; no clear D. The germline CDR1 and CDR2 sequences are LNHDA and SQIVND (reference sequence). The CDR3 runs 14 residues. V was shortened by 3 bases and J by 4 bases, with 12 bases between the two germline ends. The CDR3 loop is CASSIARSGETQYF. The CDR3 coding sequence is TGTGCCAGTAGTATTGCGAGGTCGGGAGAGACCCAGTACTTC.

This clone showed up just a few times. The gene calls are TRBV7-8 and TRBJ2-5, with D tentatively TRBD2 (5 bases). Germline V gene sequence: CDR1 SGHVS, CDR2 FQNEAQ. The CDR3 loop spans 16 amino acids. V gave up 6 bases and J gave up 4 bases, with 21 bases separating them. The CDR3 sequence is CASRSIRRATRETQYF. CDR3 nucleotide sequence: TGTGCCAGCAGGTCTATAAGGCGGGCCACAAGAGAGACCCAGTACTTC. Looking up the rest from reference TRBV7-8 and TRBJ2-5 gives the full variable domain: GAGVSQSPRYKVAKRGQDVALRCDPISGHVSLFWYQQALGQGPEFLTYFQNEAQLDKSGLPSDRFFAERPEGSVSTLKIQRTQQEDSAVYLCASRSIRRATRETQYFGPGTRLLVL.

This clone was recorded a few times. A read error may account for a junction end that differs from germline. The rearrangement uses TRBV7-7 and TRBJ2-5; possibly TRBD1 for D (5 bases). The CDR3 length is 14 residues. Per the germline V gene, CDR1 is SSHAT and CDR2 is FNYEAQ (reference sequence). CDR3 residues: CASSLGHLKETQYF. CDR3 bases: TGTGCTAGCAGCTTAGGACACTTGAAAGAGACCCAGTACTTC.

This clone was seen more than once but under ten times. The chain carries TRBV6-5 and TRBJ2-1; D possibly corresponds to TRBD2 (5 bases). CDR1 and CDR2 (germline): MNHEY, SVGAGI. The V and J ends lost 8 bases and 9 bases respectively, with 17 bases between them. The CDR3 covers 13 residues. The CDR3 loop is CASAWGEATEQFF. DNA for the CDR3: TGTGCCAGCGCATGGGGAGAAGCGACTGAGCAGTTCTTC.

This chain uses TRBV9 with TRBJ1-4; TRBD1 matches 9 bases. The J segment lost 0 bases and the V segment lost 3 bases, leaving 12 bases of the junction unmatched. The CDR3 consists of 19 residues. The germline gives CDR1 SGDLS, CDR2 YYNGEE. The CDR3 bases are TGTGCCAGCAGCGAGAATGACGGGACAGGGATCGCAACTAATGAAAAACTGTTTTTT. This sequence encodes CASSENDGTGIATNEKLFF.

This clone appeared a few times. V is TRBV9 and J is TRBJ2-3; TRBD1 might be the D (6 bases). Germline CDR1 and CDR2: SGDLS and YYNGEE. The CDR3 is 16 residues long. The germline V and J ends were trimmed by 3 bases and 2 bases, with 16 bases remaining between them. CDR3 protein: CASSEGDRFYTDTQYF. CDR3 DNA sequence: TGTGCCAGCAGCGAGGGTGACAGGTTTTACACAGATACGCAGTATTTT.

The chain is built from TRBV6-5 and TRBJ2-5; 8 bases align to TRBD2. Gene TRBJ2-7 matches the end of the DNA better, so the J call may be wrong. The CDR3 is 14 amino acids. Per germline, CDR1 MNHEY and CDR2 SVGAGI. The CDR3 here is CASTDRGLAYEQYF. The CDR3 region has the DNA TGTGCCAGCACAGACCGGGGACTAGCCTACGAGCAGTACTTC.

The DNA for the CDR3 is TGTGCCAGCAGCACACTCCCGGCCGCTAGTGATGAGCAGTTCTTC. This encodes CASSTLPAASDEQFF. The chain joins TRBV9 to TRBJ2-1; unclear D gene. This CDR3 has 15 residues. The germline V gene has CDR1 SGDLS and CDR2 YYNGEE. Trimming removed 4 bases at V and 8 bases at J, with 19 bases between.

This chain's CDR3 is CASRTPGETQYF. The CDR3 nucleotides read TGTGCCAGCAGGACCCCGGGGGAGACCCAGTACTTC. The rearrangement links TRBV28 to TRBJ2-5; D is possibly TRBD2 (5 bases). CDR3 length: 12 residues. Germline V gives CDR1 MDHEN, CDR2 SYDVKM. V lost 6 bases, J lost 5 bases, and 10 bases lay in between.